A selection of T cell receptor beta chains follows, all from one sample in a study of blood T cell repertoires in COVID-19. Repertoires were generated with immunoSEQ multiplex PCR, while TCRdb's copy carries only in-frame clones and drops some. In the table there are 50,000 to 65,000 clones, approximately 77% of which are singletons. The specimen was peripheral blood. The receptors were sampled from a woman aged 70-85 years with COVID-19, enrolled during active disease. The CDR3 runs from the conserved cysteine through the conserved F or W.

J	V	CDR3
TRBJ2-7	TRBV20-1	CSASLHSRHYEQYF
TRBJ1-2	TRBV7-2	CASSPGGQINYGYTF
TRBJ2-1	TRBV2	CASSGLASSYNEQFF
TRBJ2-1	TRBV7-9	CASSLDGSSYNEQFF
TRBJ2-1	TRBV19	CASSMDFSSYNEQFF
TRBJ2-5	TRBV18	CASSAGLTETQYF
TRBJ2-3	TRBV7-9	CASSLTVRQGAITDTQYF
TRBJ2-3	TRBV5-1	CASSWRVVTEDTQYF
TRBJ2-7	TRBV11-2	CASSFSSGVTPYEQYF
TRBJ2-5	TRBV4-1	CASSQAGTGYQETQYF
TRBJ1-2	TRBV4-2	CASSQESANYGYTF
TRBJ2-5	TRBV11-3	CASSLRQHQETQYF
TRBJ1-1	TRBV7-8	CASSLSGTEGNTEAFF
TRBJ2-4	TRBV11-2	CASSSAGKNIQYF
TRBJ1-1	TRBV10-3	CAIRGLPNTEAFF
TRBJ1-6	TRBV18	CASSPGQSNSPLHF
TRBJ1-6	TRBV19	CASSTWTGLNSPLHF
TRBJ2-1	TRBV12-3/TRBV12-4	CASSWSLAPEQFF
TRBJ2-2	TRBV6-5	CASSYEGAGELFF
TRBJ2-7	TRBV18	CASSHTGEITYEQYF
TRBJ1-2	TRBV29-1	CSVAQGVNYGYTF
TRBJ1-5	TRBV19	CASQDSPSNQPQHF
TRBJ1-5	TRBV6-5	CASSDSLSNQPQHF
TRBJ1-5	TRBV19	CASSIEGQGKQPQHF
TRBJ2-6	TRBV5-6	CASSLFRISGANVLTF
TRBJ1-1	TRBV18	CASSPQEVGWSEAFF
TRBJ1-6	TRBV7-2	CASSLGGLSNSPLHF
TRBJ2-1	TRBV25-1	CASSESYYNEQFF
TRBJ2-1	TRBV6-1	CASSEFSGGAYNEQFF
TRBJ1-4	TRBV5-4	CASSPGRGRNEKLFF
TRBJ2-1	TRBV10-3	CAISRDRGQNSEQFF
TRBJ1-2	TRBV4-1	CASSSRQGGYGYTF
TRBJ2-1	TRBV6-4	CASSVPRLAPRENEQFF
TRBJ1-2	TRBV24-1	CATSDPGQGKGYTF
TRBJ1-1	TRBV6-5	CASRGAGANTEAFF
TRBJ2-1	TRBV7-2	CASSPGYRDSYNEQFF
TRBJ2-3	TRBV21-1	CARPGTGGDTQYF
TRBJ2-2	TRBV4-3	CASKGYTGELFF
TRBJ1-3	TRBV6-5	CASRDSSGNTIYF
TRBJ1-4	TRBV3-1/TRBV3-2	CASSLQGAREKLFF
TRBJ1-2	TRBV19	CASNLGQGFYGYTF
TRBJ2-7	TRBV2	CASRLILAGGSYEQYF
TRBJ1-2	TRBV12-3/TRBV12-4	CASSLAGRYTF
TRBJ2-3	TRBV7-2	CASSSGQQLGTDTQYF
TRBJ1-2	TRBV5-4	CASSLGQGRFDGYTF
TRBJ2-1	TRBV29-1	CSGGLAGGSYNEQFF
TRBJ2-5	TRBV18	CASSPLQGFETQYF
TRBJ1-2	TRBV29-1	CSAFQPGQGTNYGYTF
TRBJ2-7	TRBV5-5	CASSSTATSYEQYF
TRBJ2-5	TRBV6-5	CASQLAGNQETQYF
TRBJ2-2	TRBV11-2	CASSPNRGHAGELFF
TRBJ2-7	TRBV10-3	CAISESGAPRYYEQYF
TRBJ1-2	TRBV10-2	CASSDRGAHYGYTF
TRBJ2-7	TRBV29-1	CSVMGRGSPYEQYF
TRBJ1-4	TRBV5-4	CASSSYKGASTNEKLFF
TRBJ1-1	TRBV18	CASSRQGDSTEAFF
TRBJ2-1	TRBV24-1	CATSDPGTSGVSYNEQFF
TRBJ1-4	TRBV19	CASSIAGTGGEKLFF
TRBJ2-1	TRBV12-5	CASGYHPGDEQFF